Below, 30 T cell receptor beta chains from the same sample are listed, as sequenced in a study of early T cells in non-severe SARS-CoV-2 infection. A single record per CDR3 protein comes from TCRdb applying MiXCR to the 5' RACE reads. The sample lists more than 30,000 distinct CDR3 sequences; around 7% were seen once. The source material was whole blood, sampled at baseline. The receptors derive from an adult who was a healthcare worker with PCR-confirmed SARS-CoV-2 infection or an uninfected control (not recorded which).

V and J are TRBV19 and TRBJ1-5, with D perhaps TRBD1 (5 bases). The CDR3 length is 14 residues. Germline loops: CDR1 LNHDA, CDR2 SQIVND (reference sequence). Trimming took off 4 bases at V and 6 bases at J, with 13 bases between the two ends. As DNA, the CDR3 is TGTGCCAGTAGTAGTCGACAGTTAAGTCAGCCCCAGCATTTT. It yields the protein CASSSRQLSQPQHF.

This clonotype was found many times. V usage is TRBV14 and J usage is TRBJ2-3; the D is unclear. Germline-derived CDR1 and CDR2 are SGHDN and FVKESK. V lost 0 bases, J lost 2 bases, and 12 bases lay in between. This CDR3 spans 16 amino acids. The CDR3 loop is CASSQEGGPSTDTQYF. The CDR3 bases are TGTGCCAGCAGCCAAGAGGGTGGGCCGTCCACAGATACGCAGTATTTT.

The chain employs TRBV4-1 and TRBJ1-2; perhaps TRBD1 as D (5 bases). Looked up from germline, CDR1 is MGHRA and CDR2 is YSYEKL. V was pared by 2 bases and J by 6 bases, with 13 bases between. The CDR3 loop spans 14 amino acids. In nucleotides, the CDR3 is TGCGCCAGCAGCCAATTGTGGGGCAGTGATGGCTACACCTTC. Amino acid sequence: CASSQLWGSDGYTF.

This clonotype was detected ten times or more. CDR3 DNA: TGTGCCAGGGAAGCGGGGGGACCAAACATTCAGTACTTC. Its protein product is CAREAGGPNIQYF. The chain employs TRBV6-2 or TRBV6-3 and TRBJ2-4, with 9 nucleotides matching TRBD2. This CDR3 is built from 13 residues. Looked up from germline, CDR1 is MNHEY and CDR2 is SVGEGT. The V gene end was trimmed by 9 bases and the J gene end by 6 bases; junction bases not matched to a gene: 6.

This chain uses TRBV7-2 with TRBJ1-5; D not resolved. The CDR3 length is 15 residues. The germline CDR1 and CDR2 sequences are SGHTA and FQGNSA. The V end lost 0 bases, the J end lost 3 bases, and 9 bases lay between the germline ends. CDR3 loop: CASSLASQNNQPQHF. The DNA of the CDR3 is TGTGCCAGCAGCTTAGCGTCACAGAACAATCAGCCCCAGCATTTT. The full variable domain, with the rest looked up from reference TRBV7-2 and TRBJ1-5, is GAGVSQSPSNKVTEKGKDVELRCDPISGHTALYWYRQSLGQGLEFLIYFQGNSAPDKSGLPSDRFSAERTGGSVSTLTIQRTQQEDSAVYLCASSLASQNNQPQHFGDGTRLSIL.

This clonotype has a handful of counts. The chain uses TRBV7-3 and TRBJ2-5, with 9 nucleotides matching TRBD2. CDR1 and CDR2 from the germline V gene are SGHTA and FQGTGA. The J segment lost 5 bases and the V segment lost 3 bases, leaving 7 bases of the junction unmatched. The CDR3 is 15 amino acids. This CDR3 reads CASSFQAGGAETQYF. CDR3 bases: TGTGCCAGCAGCTTTCAAGCGGGAGGAGCGGAGACCCAGTACTTC.

The V and J genes are TRBV23-1 and TRBJ1-6; no firm D call. TRBV23-1 is an ORF; its function is uncertain. The V end was cut by 6 bases, the J end by 0 bases, with 15 bases between. The length of the CDR3 is 17 residues. CDR3 amino acids: CASSPAQVRSYNSPLHF. The CDR3 DNA reads as TGCGCCAGCAGCCCCGCCCAGGTCCGCTCCTATAATTCACCCCTCCACTTT.

In its sample, this clonotype was seen many times. V usage is TRBV4-3 and J usage is TRBJ2-2; TRBD2 aligns across 7 bases. Trimming took 0 bases from V and 3 from J; bases not matched to a gene: 7. CDR1 and CDR2 (germline): LGHNA, YSLEER. The CDR3 covers 17 residues. DNA of the CDR3: TGCGCCAGCAGCCAAGATCCGGCGGGAGACGACACCGGGGAGCTGTTTTTT. Protein sequence: CASSQDPAGDDTGELFF.

The rearrangement joins TRBV29-1 to TRBJ1-2, with D possibly being TRBD1 (6 bases). From germline, CDR1 is SQVTM and CDR2 ANQGSEA. The CDR3 consists of 10 residues. V gave up 6 bases and J gave up 5 bases, with 7 bases separating them. CDR3 in amino acids: CSVDSYGYTF. The CDR3 DNA follows: TGCAGCGTGGACAGTTATGGCTACACCTTC.

The rearrangement links TRBV6-2 or TRBV6-3 to TRBJ1-2; D is uncertain. Germline CDR1 is MNHEY and CDR2 is SVGEGT. The CDR3 contains 12 residues. Trimming shortened V by 6 bases and J by 8 bases, and 13 bases separated the two germline ends. The CDR3 sequence: CASSHREQGYTF. CDR3 sequence (DNA): TGTGCCAGCAGCCACAGAGAACAAGGCTACACCTTC.

The chain couples TRBV12-5 to TRBJ2-5, with 12 bases aligning to TRBD2. V was clipped by 7 bases and J by 4 bases; unmatched bases: 4. CDR3 length: 14 residues. From germline, CDR1 is LGHNT and CDR2 FRNRAP. CDR3 in DNA: TGTGCTAGTGCCCTGACTAGCGGGAGAGAGACCCAGTACTTC. Translation gives CASALTSGRETQYF. Full variable domain (missing parts from reference TRBV12-5 and TRBJ2-5): DARVTQTPRHKVTEMGQEVTMRCQPILGHNTVFWYRQTMMQGLELLAYFRNRAPLDDSGMPKDRFSAEMPDATLATLKIQPSEPRDSAVYFCASALTSGRETQYFGPGTRLLVL.

The chain links TRBV20-1 to TRBJ2-7; 9 bases agree with TRBD1. V lost 5 bases and J lost 4; bases outside the gene matches: 9. Germline lookup yields CDR1 DFQATT and CDR2 SNEGSKA (reference sequence). The CDR3 spans 14 residues. The CDR3 reads CSALGNRGPYEQYF. The CDR3 DNA sequence: TGCAGTGCTTTAGGGAACAGGGGGCCTTACGAGCAGTACTTC.

Many counts were recorded for this clonotype. The gene calls are TRBV10-3 and TRBJ2-1; the match to TRBD2 covers 8 bases. The ends lost 6 bases at V and 6 bases at J; junction bases unmatched: 4. In germline, CDR1 is ENHRY, CDR2 SYGVKD. CDR3 size: 13 residues. The CDR3 DNA follows: TGTGCCATCAGCCTGAGCGGGAGCAATGAGCAGTTCTTC. It is translated as CAISLSGSNEQFF.

This clonotype was observed many times. V is TRBV29-1 and J is TRBJ2-5; D gene unclear. This CDR3 comprises 13 residues. CDR1 and CDR2 from the germline V gene are SQVTM and ANQGSEA. Trimming removed 4 bases at V and 1 base at J, with 10 bases between. The CDR3 nucleotides read TGCAGCGTTGGTCTCCTGATCCAAGAGACCCAGTACTTC. It encodes CSVGLLIQETQYF.

V and J are TRBV19 and TRBJ1-5; no clear D. The CDR3 length is 11 residues. V dropped 8 bases and J dropped 3 bases, with 5 bases sitting between them. CDR1 is LNHDA, CDR2 SQIVND, per germline (reference sequence). The chain's CDR3 is CASGPNQPQHF. In nucleotides, the CDR3 is TGTGCCAGTGGCCCCAATCAGCCCCAGCATTTT. Full variable domain (outside the CDR3, taken from reference TRBV19 and TRBJ1-5): DGGITQSPKYLFRKEGQNVTLSCEQNLNHDAMYWYRQDPGQGLRLIYYSQIVNDFQKGDIAEGYSVSREKKESFPLTVTSAQKNPTAFYLCASGPNQPQHFGDGTRLSIL.

This clonotype was observed a few times. The chain couples TRBV7-2 to TRBJ2-3; 7 nucleotides match TRBD2. V lost 1 base and J lost 2; bases outside the gene matches: 6. Germline CDR1 and CDR2: SGHTA and FQGNSA. The CDR3 has 16 residues. The CDR3 loop is CASSLVWGGFTDTQYF. The CDR3 coding sequence is TGTGCCAGCAGCTTAGTCTGGGGGGGTTTCACAGATACGCAGTATTTT.

In its sample, this clonotype is medium-sized. The chain is built from TRBV20-1 and TRBJ2-1, with a tentative D call TRBD1 (5 bases). This CDR3 is 16 amino acids long. CDR1 is DFQATT and CDR2 is SNEGSKA in the germline V gene (reference sequence). V was trimmed by 0 bases and J by 8 bases, leaving 20 bases between them. CDR3 DNA sequence: TGCAGTGCTAGAGATCCTGGCAGGGTCACCACCTATGAGCAGTTCTTC. Translation: CSARDPGRVTTYEQFF.

The rearrangement links TRBV2 to TRBJ2-3; D gene uncertain. This CDR3 is 12 amino acids long. With 8 bases removed from V and 5 bases from J, the gap between germline ends came to 11 bases. In germline, CDR1 is SNHLY, CDR2 FYNNEI. As DNA, the CDR3 is TGTGCCAGCCGAAGGGTAGGAGATACGCAGTATTTT. The encoded protein is CASRRVGDTQYF. Full variable domain (outside the CDR3, taken from reference TRBV2 and TRBJ2-3): EPEVTQTPSHQVTQMGQEVILRCVPISNHLYFYWYRQILGQKVEFLVSFYNNEISEKSEIFDDQFSVERPDGSNFTLKIRSTKLEDSAMYFCASRRVGDTQYFGPGTRLTVL.

A note on this clonotype: Being one base from a much bigger clone, this may be a read error. The chain is built from TRBV20-1 and TRBJ2-1, with D possibly matching TRBD2 (6 bases). CDR1 is DFQATT, CDR2 SNEGSKA, per germline (reference sequence). The germline V and J ends were trimmed by 3 bases and 6 bases, with 15 bases remaining between them. The CDR3 is 14 amino acids. This CDR3 reads CSARSWRDCNEQFF. CDR3 in DNA: TGCAGTGCTAGGTCCTGGCGGGACTGCAATGAGCAGTTCTTC.

This clonotype was detected many times. This chain links TRBV4-1 with TRBJ1-5; 7 bases agree with TRBD1. The CDR3 is 13 residues long. V was pared by 3 bases and J by 6 bases, with 2 bases of the junction left unmatched. Per germline, CDR1 MGHRA and CDR2 YSYEKL. The CDR3 here is CASSHSGGQPQHF. CDR3 DNA sequence: TGCGCCAGCAGCCACTCAGGGGGTCAGCCCCAGCATTTT.

This clonotype was counted only a few times. The V and J genes are TRBV12-3 or TRBV12-4 and TRBJ1-2; TRBD1 is a possible D gene (6 bases). The germline V and J ends were trimmed by 2 bases and 3 bases, with 13 bases remaining between them. The CDR3 loop spans 15 amino acids. The DNA of the CDR3 is TGTGCCAGCAGTTTATGGGGGCCGCGGCACTATGGCTACACCTTC. Translated, it gives CASSLWGPRHYGYTF.

About this clonotype itself: One end of the junction does not line up with germline, which may come from a read error. The chain links TRBV7-8 to TRBJ2-5, with 9 bases identical to TRBD2. Germline V gene sequence: CDR1 SGHVS, CDR2 FQNEAQ. The CDR3 is made up of 15 amino acids. CDR3 protein: CASSTGLASQGTQYF. DNA for the CDR3: TGTGCCAGCAGCACGGGACTAGCATCTCAAGGGACCCAGTACTTC.

The chain employs TRBV21-1 and TRBJ2-3. TRBV21-1 is marked as a pseudogene. The CDR3 covers 11 residues. CDR3 in amino acids: CASGHPATQYF. The CDR3 DNA is TGTGCCAGTGGGCACCCAGCAACGCAGTATTTT.

This clonotype showed up many times. V is TRBV10-3 and J is TRBJ1-6; 8 nucleotides match TRBD1. From germline, CDR1 is ENHRY and CDR2 SYGVKD. The length of the CDR3 is 14 residues. V lost 6 bases, J lost 9 bases, and 7 bases stayed unmatched. CDR3 coding DNA: TGTGCCATCAGCATGCAGGGGGCCCCTTCACCCCTCCACTTT. Its translation is CAISMQGAPSPLHF.

The gene calls are TRBV19 and TRBJ2-1, with 11 nucleotides matching TRBD2. The CDR3 consists of 13 residues. V gave up 4 bases and J gave up 16 bases; unmatched junction bases: 9. The germline CDR1 and CDR2 sequences are LNHDA and SQIVND (reference sequence). The CDR3 nucleotides read TGTGCCAGTAGTAGTCTAGCGGGAGGCCCACTTTTCTTC. Translating gives CASSSLAGGPLFF.

J is TRBJ2-2 and V is TRBV6-5; 8 bases are shared with TRBD1. The CDR3 covers 15 residues. CDR1 is MNHEY, CDR2 SVGAGI, per germline. Unmatched junction bases numbered 8, after V lost 4 bases and J lost 7 bases. The DNA for the CDR3 is TGTGCCAGCAGTTTCATCGACAGGGGAGGCGGGGAGCTGTTTTTT. It codes for CASSFIDRGGGELFF.

This clonotype has more than one count but fewer than ten. The CDR3 spells CASSFASTDTQYF. CDR3 sequence (DNA): TGTGCCAGTAGTTTCGCTAGCACAGATACGCAGTATTTT. The chain has TRBV19 and TRBJ2-3, with unresolved D. The V end lost 5 bases, the J end lost 0 bases, and 6 bases lay between the germline ends. CDR3 length equals 13 residues. Germline CDR1 is LNHDA and CDR2 is SQIVND (reference sequence).

This clonotype was recorded a few times. V and J are TRBV20-1 and TRBJ2-1; the match to TRBD2 covers 8 bases. Losses at the gene ends were 0 bases for V and 5 bases for J; bases not matched to a gene: 6. This CDR3 has 15 residues. Germline values: CDR1 DFQATT, CDR2 SNEGSKA (reference sequence). As DNA, the CDR3 is TGCAGTGCTAGAGATACCAGCGGGAGTGACAATGAGCAGTTCTTC. Translated: CSARDTSGSDNEQFF.

The rearrangement uses TRBV29-1 and TRBJ1-2; TRBD1 matches at 10 bases. The CDR3 loop spans 14 amino acids. V was clipped by 5 bases and J by 3 bases; unmatched bases: 6. Germline CDR1 SQVTM, CDR2 ANQGSEA. The CDR3 DNA is TGCAGCGTTCCGGACAGGGGGTCAGACTATGGCTACACCTTC. This gives the protein CSVPDRGSDYGYTF.

This clonotype came up many times. J is TRBJ1-6 and V is TRBV12-3 or TRBV12-4; 10 bases line up with TRBD1. The ends lost 7 bases at V and 10 bases at J; junction bases unmatched: 7. CDR3 size: 14 residues. The CDR3 loop reads CASTVTGGLSPLHF. The CDR3 nucleotides are TGTGCCAGCACCGTGACAGGGGGCCTATCACCCCTCCACTTT.